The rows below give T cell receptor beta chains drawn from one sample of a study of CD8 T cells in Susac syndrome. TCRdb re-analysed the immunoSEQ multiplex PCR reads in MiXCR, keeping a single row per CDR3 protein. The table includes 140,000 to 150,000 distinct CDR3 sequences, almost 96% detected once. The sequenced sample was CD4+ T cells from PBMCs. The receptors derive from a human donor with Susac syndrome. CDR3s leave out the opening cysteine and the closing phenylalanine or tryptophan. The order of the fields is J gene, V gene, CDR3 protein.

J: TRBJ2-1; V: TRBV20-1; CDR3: SAARGRSYNEQF
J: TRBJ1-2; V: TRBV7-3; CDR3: ASSFLGARGYT
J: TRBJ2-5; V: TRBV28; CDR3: ASSLGPFQETQY
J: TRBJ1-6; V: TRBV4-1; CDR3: ASSQEFGSPLH
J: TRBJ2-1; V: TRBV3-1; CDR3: ASSQDREALTWGEQF
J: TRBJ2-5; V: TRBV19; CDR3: ASRTGQGSSETQY
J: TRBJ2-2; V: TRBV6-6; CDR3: ASSYVRAGELF
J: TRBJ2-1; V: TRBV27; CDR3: ASSLSRGGNEQF
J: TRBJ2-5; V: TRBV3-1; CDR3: ASSQVQSETQY
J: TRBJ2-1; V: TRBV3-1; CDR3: ASSLVTGAEQF
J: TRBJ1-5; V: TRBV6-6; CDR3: ASSYSGDQPQH
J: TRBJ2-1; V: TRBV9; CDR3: ASSEALVNNEQF
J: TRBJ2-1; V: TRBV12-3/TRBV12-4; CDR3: ASSSRLAGGPENEQF
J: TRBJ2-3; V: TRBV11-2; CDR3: ASSLGALAGGETDTQY
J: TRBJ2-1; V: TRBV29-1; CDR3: SVAVAKAIQKDEQF
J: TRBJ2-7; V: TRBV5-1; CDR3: ASRIENRMSYEQY
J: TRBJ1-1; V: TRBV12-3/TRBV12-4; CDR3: ASSLEGARTEAF
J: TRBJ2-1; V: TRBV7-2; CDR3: ASSKRRESYNEQF
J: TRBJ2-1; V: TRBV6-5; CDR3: ASSLQYSYNEQF
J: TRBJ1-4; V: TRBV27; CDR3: ASSPAGAREKLF
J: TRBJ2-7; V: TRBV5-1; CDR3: ASSVGSGTVSYEQY
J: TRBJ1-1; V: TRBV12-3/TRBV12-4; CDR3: ASTSRYTEAF
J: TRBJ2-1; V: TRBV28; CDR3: ASSPHSGNAEQF
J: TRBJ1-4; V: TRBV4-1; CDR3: ASSQESPGTGPGEKLF
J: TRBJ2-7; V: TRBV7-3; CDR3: ASSAGGEQY
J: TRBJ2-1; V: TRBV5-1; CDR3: ASSLGQMYNEQF
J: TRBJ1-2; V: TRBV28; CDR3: ASSSGGAIGYT
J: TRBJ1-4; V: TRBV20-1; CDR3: SATHRGTEKLF
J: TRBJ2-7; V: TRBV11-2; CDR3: ASSLTGMFNEQY
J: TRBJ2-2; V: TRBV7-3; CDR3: ASSPDRDGTGELF
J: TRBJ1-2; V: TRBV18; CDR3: ASSRTRGADYGYT
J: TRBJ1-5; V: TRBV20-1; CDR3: SAIPSFNQPQH
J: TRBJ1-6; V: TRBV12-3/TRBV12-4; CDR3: ASSPGDNNSPLH
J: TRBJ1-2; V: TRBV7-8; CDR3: ASSSSGTVRYGYT
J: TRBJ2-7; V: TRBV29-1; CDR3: SVSGTGVSWQY
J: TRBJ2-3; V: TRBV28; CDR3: ASSSLGSGASTDTQY
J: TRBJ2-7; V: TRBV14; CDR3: ASSQFTGTYEQY
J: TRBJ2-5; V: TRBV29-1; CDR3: SVRGLETQY
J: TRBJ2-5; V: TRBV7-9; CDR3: ASSQIHTGNGETQY
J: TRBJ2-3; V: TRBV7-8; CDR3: ASSPALGARRGTDTQY
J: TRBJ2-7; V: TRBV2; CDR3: ASSEAPEQGREQY
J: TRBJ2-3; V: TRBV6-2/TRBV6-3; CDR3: ASRRTTTDTQY
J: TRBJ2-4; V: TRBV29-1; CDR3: SVLGGDKNIQY
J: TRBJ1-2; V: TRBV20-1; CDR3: SASSGQGAYGYT
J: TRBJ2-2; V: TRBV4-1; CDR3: ASSRPRTSGGYTGELF
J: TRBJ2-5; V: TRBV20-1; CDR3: SARPPTSVTETQY
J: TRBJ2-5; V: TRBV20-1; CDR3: SAFRDQKTQY
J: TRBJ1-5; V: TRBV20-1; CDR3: SARVSGARDQPQH
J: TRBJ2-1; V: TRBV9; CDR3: ASSVASNGPFYNEQF
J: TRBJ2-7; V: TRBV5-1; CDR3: ASSFPDGYEQY
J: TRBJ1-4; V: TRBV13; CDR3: ASSSSDGDEKLF
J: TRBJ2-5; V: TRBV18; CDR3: ASSPRQYQETQY
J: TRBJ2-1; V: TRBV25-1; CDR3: ASSEGGPFYNEQF
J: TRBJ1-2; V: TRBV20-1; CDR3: SAPRGGMAGYT
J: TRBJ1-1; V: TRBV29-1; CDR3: SVGGRGTEAF
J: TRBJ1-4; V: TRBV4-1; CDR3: ASSTDRGANEKLF
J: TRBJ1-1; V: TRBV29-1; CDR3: SGREDMNTEAF
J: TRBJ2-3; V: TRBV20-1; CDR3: SARRGGTTDTQY